This T cell receptor (beta chain) was sequenced during a study of T cell changes during pregnancy in multiple sclerosis. The CDR3 loop spans 15 amino acids. V lost 2 bases, J lost 4 bases, and 5 bases stayed unmatched. The germline V gene has CDR1 SGHRS and CDR2 YFSETQ. Sequencing used immunoSEQ multiplex PCR; TCRdb keeps in-frame clones, though not all of them. The sample includes approximately 40,000 clones, 92% seen only once; the top ten take approximately 0.79%. This material consisted of CD4+ T cells from peripheral blood mononuclear cells, taken in the third trimester of pregnancy. This TCR was recovered from a female donor with multiple sclerosis, enrolled in a pregnancy study. The chain links TRBV5-1 to TRBJ2-1; TRBD1 aligns across 8 bases. The CDR3 spells CASSFGDRSYNEQFF. The CDR3 DNA reads as TGCGCCAGCAGCTTTGGGGACAGGTCGTACAATGAGCAGTTCTTC.